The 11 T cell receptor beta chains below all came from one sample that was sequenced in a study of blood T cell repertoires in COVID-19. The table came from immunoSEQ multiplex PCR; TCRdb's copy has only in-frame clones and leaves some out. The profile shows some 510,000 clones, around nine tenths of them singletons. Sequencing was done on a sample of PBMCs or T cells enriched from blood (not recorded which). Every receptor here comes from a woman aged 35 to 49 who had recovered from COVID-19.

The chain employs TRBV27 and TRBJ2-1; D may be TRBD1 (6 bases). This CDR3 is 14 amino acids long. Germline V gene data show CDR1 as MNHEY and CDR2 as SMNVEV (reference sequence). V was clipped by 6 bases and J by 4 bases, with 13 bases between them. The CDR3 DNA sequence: TGTGCCAGCAGCCTCCGGGACACATACAATGAGCAGTTCTTC. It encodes CASSLRDTYNEQFF.

The CDR3 reads CASSPAKGIQETQYF. CDR3 DNA: TGCGCCAGCAGCCCAGCGAAGGGGATCCAAGAGACCCAGTACTTC. The gene calls are TRBV4-1 and TRBJ2-5; weak D call: TRBD1 (5 bases). The CDR3 contains 15 residues. Germline loops: CDR1 MGHRA, CDR2 YSYEKL. Trimming left V 4 bases short and J 1 base short, with 13 bases between.

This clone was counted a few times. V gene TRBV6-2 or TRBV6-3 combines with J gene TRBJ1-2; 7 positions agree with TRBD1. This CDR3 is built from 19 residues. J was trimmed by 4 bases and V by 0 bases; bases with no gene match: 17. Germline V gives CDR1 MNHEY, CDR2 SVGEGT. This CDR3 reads CASSYSNFRGTVTSYGYTF. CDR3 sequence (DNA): TGTGCCAGCAGTTACTCGAATTTCCGGGGGACAGTGACTTCCTATGGCTACACCTTC.

CDR3 bases: TGTGCCAGTAGTATACCGGGACAAACGTTATATGGCTACACCTTC. Translating gives CASSIPGQTLYGYTF. The V and J genes are TRBV19 and TRBJ1-2; D is perhaps TRBD1 (6 bases). The V gene's germline CDR1 is LNHDA and CDR2 SQIVND (reference sequence). Trimming took off 2 bases at V and 5 bases at J, with 15 bases between the two ends. This CDR3 is built from 15 residues.

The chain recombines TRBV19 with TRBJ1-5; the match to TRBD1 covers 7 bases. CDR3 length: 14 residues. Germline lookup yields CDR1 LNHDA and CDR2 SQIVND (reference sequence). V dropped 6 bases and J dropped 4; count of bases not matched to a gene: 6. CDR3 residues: CASSTQGWNQPQHF. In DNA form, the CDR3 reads TGTGCCAGTAGCACACAGGGGTGGAATCAGCCCCAGCATTTT. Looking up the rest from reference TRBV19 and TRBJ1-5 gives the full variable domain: DGGITQSPKYLFRKEGQNVTLSCEQNLNHDAMYWYRQDPGQGLRLIYYSQIVNDFQKGDIAEGYSVSREKKESFPLTVTSAQKNPTAFYLCASSTQGWNQPQHFGDGTRLSIL.

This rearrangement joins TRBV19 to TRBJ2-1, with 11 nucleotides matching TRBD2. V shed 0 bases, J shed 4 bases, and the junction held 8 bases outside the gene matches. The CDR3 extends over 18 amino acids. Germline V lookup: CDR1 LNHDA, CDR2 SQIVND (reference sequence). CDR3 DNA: TGTGCCAGTAGTATAGATCCACTAGCGGGAGTTCAATACAATGAGCAGTTCTTC. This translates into CASSIDPLAGVQYNEQFF. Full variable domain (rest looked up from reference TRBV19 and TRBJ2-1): DGGITQSPKYLFRKEGQNVTLSCEQNLNHDAMYWYRQDPGQGLRLIYYSQIVNDFQKGDIAEGYSVSREKKESFPLTVTSAQKNPTAFYLCASSIDPLAGVQYNEQFFGPGTRLTVL.

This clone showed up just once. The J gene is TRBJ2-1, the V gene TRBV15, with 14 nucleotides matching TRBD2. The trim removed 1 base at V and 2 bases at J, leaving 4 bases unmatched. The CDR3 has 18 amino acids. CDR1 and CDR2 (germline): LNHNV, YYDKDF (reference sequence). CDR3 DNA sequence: TGTGCCACCAGCAGAGGAGGGACTAGCGGGAGCCCCTACAATGAGCAGTTCTTC. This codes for CATSRGGTSGSPYNEQFF.

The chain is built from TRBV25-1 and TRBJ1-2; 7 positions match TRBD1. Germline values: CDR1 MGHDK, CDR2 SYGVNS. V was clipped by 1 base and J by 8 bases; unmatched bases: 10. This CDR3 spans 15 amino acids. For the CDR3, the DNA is TGTGCCAGCAGTGAATGGCTAGGGGGCACGGAAGGCTACACCTTC. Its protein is CASSEWLGGTEGYTF.

In nucleotides, the CDR3 is TGTGCCAGTAGTTCGAGGACAGGGAGGAACACTGAAGCTTTCTTT. Protein sequence: CASSSRTGRNTEAFF. The gene calls are TRBV19 and TRBJ1-1; 8 bases map to TRBD1. Per the germline V gene, CDR1 is LNHDA and CDR2 is SQIVND (reference sequence). V lost 5 bases, J lost 1 base, and 6 bases stayed unmatched. The CDR3 extends over 15 amino acids. Complete variable domain (other parts from reference TRBV19 and TRBJ1-1): DGGITQSPKYLFRKEGQNVTLSCEQNLNHDAMYWYRQDPGQGLRLIYYSQIVNDFQKGDIAEGYSVSREKKESFPLTVTSAQKNPTAFYLCASSSRTGRNTEAFFGQGTRLTVV.

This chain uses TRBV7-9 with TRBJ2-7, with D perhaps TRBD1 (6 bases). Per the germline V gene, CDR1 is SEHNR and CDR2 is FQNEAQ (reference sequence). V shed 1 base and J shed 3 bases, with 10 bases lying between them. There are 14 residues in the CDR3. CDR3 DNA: TGTGCCAGCAGCTTAGTCAGGACAGACTACGAGCAGTACTTC. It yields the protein CASSLVRTDYEQYF.

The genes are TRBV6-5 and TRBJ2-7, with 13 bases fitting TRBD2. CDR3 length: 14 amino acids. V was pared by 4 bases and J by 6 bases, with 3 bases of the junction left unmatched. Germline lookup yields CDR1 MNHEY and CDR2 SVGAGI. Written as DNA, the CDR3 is TGTGCCAGCAGTTGGACTAGCGGGAGCGGCGAGCAGTACTTC. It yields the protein CASSWTSGSGEQYF.